The clone carrying this TCR beta chain was seen ten or more times. Its antigen is still unknown. This record comes from a study of metastatic and nonmetastatic thyroid tumors. V lost 0 bases and J lost 3, with 17 bases in between. Germline V lookup: CDR1 MNHNS, CDR2 SASEGT. The CDR3 sequence is 17 residues long. Per the original data handling: A distant-metastasis classifier for papillary thyroid cancer was built using CDR3 differences across clinicopathological groups. TCRdb re-analyzed the PCR reads through MiXCR. In this record, the V and J calls reflect TCRdb's handling and not the investigators' own analysis. The sample includes about 82,000 clones, approximately 13% of them seen just once. Thyroid surgery had not been preceded by any treatment in any patient. Study-level results: Significantly greater TCR beta diversity was reportedly found in malignant thyroid tumors than in benign nodules (in blood and tumor).

The sequenced material came from tumor tissue. This TCR was recovered from a female donor with papillary thyroid cancer or a benign thyroid nodule (not recorded which). Some clones in this sample may be carry-over from other donors' samples. The chain joins TRBV6-1 to TRBJ1-1; D may be TRBD1 (6 bases). The CDR3 sequence: CASSEAHGGLGDTEAFF. The CDR3 nucleotides are TGTGCCAGCAGTGAAGCGCATGGGGGGCTCGGCGACACTGAAGCTTTCTTT.